These 23 T cell receptor beta chains were all obtained from the same sample, sequenced in a study of T cells in localized non-small cell lung cancer. Method: immunoSEQ multiplex PCR; TCRdb's copy keeps in-frame clones and lacks some. Altogether 130,000 or so clones are present, roughly nine tenths being singletons, with the ten largest covering about 1.5%. The material sequenced was peripheral blood, taken before any cancer treatment. These receptors originate from a female donor of 60 years or more with stage I lung adenocarcinoma.

The table lists this clone with a few counts. The chain joins TRBV28 to TRBJ1-3; 8 bases agree with TRBD1. Germline CDR1 MDHEN, CDR2 SYDVKM. The CDR3 is made up of 16 amino acids. V shed 5 bases, J shed 0 bases, and the junction held 6 bases outside the gene matches. In DNA form, the CDR3 reads TGTGCCAGCAGTATTGGGACAGGCCTCTCTGGAAACACCATATATTTT. This sequence encodes CASSIGTGLSGNTIYF.

The rearrangement links TRBV5-4 to TRBJ1-2; 10 bases line up with TRBD1. The CDR3 covers 15 residues. Germline V CDR1 and CDR2: SGHNT, YYREEE (reference sequence). V shed 4 bases and J 7 bases; nucleotides not matched to a gene: 10. CDR3 in amino acids: CASSDRQGAGRGYTF. CDR3 bases: TGTGCCAGCAGCGATAGACAGGGGGCAGGTCGTGGCTACACCTTC.

This chain joins TRBV27 and TRBJ2-2; TRBD1 matches at 7 bases. J was trimmed by 0 bases and V by 3 bases; bases with no gene match: 4. Germline assignment: CDR1 MNHEY and CDR2 SMNVEV (reference sequence). There are 16 residues in the CDR3. The CDR3 bases are TGTGCCAGCAGTTTCGCGACAGGGACGAACACCGGGGAGCTGTTTTTT. It yields the protein CASSFATGTNTGELFF.

The gene calls are TRBV11-2 and TRBJ1-1; tentatively, D is TRBD1 (5 bases). Germline V gene lookup returns CDR1 SGHAT and CDR2 FQNNGV. The CDR3 spans 15 residues. V was cut by 3 bases and J by 5 bases, with 16 bases left in between. The CDR3 DNA follows: TGTGCCAGCAGCTTTTCAGTCGGGGGGGAGACTGAAGCTTTCTTT. It encodes CASSFSVGGETEAFF.

The rearrangement links TRBV11-2 to TRBJ1-2, with a possible D match to TRBD1 (5 bases). Trimming took off 5 bases at V and 3 bases at J, with 16 bases between the two ends. Germline loops: CDR1 SGHAT, CDR2 FQNNGV. The CDR3 is made up of 15 amino acids. The CDR3 is CASSNYPGLYYGYTF. CDR3 DNA: TGTGCCAGCAGCAACTATCCGGGACTTTACTATGGCTACACCTTC.

V is TRBV7-6 and J is TRBJ2-7, with TRBD2 matching over 10 bases. The CDR3 loop spans 16 amino acids. CDR1 is SGHVS and CDR2 is FNYEAQ in the germline V gene. V dropped 5 bases and J dropped 1; count of bases not matched to a gene: 8. CDR3 sequence reads: CASSPFLAGVSYEQYF. CDR3 bases: TGTGCCAGCAGCCCCTTTCTAGCGGGAGTATCCTACGAGCAGTACTTC.

This chain uses TRBV5-1 with TRBJ2-1; 10 bases align to TRBD2. The CDR3 runs 17 residues. Germline V gives CDR1 SGHRS, CDR2 YFSETQ. V shed 2 bases, J shed 4 bases, and the junction held 9 bases outside the gene matches. CDR3 sequence: CASSLLPTSGAYNEQFF. CDR3 coding DNA: TGCGCCAGCAGCTTATTACCTACTAGCGGGGCATACAATGAGCAGTTCTTC.

J is TRBJ2-7 and V is TRBV2; D might be TRBD2 (6 bases). Germline loops: CDR1 SNHLY, CDR2 FYNNEI. The CDR3 is 14 residues long. V was pared by 10 bases and J by 2 bases, with 18 bases between. CDR3 nucleotide sequence: TGTGCCACCGCCTCGGGGCGGGGTGCCTACGAGCAGTACTTC. Its protein is CATASGRGAYEQYF. The full variable domain, in which reference TRBV2 and TRBJ2-7 provide the parts outside the CDR3, is EPEVTQTPSHQVTQMGQEVILRCVPISNHLYFYWYRQILGQKVEFLVSFYNNEISEKSEIFDDQFSVERPDGSNFTLKIRSTKLEDSAMYFCATASGRGAYEQYFGPGTRLTVT.

The chain uses TRBV5-1 and TRBJ2-7; D not resolved. The CDR3 sequence is 14 residues long. In germline, CDR1 is SGHRS, CDR2 YFSETQ. V was cut by 2 bases and J by 2 bases, with 11 bases left in between. CDR3 DNA: TGCGCCAGCAGCTTTTCAGGTACTCCCTACGAGCAGTACTTC. Its translation is CASSFSGTPYEQYF.

V and J are TRBV20-1 and TRBJ2-3; the D is unclear. The CDR3 is made up of 10 amino acids. V was pared by 3 bases and J by 12 bases, with 10 bases between. Looked up from germline, CDR1 is DFQATT and CDR2 is SNEGSKA (reference sequence). In DNA form, the CDR3 reads TGCAGTGCTAGTACAACGATTCAGTATTTT. Translated: CSASTTIQYF.

V usage is TRBV18 and J usage is TRBJ2-2; 7 bases line up with TRBD1. CDR1 and CDR2 from the germline V gene are KGHSH and LQKENI. With 8 bases clipped from V and 2 bases from J, the junction kept 5 bases outside the gene matches. The CDR3 has 14 amino acids. CDR3 DNA sequence: TGTGCCAGCCGGACAGGCCTCAACACCGGGGAGCTGTTTTTT. It yields the protein CASRTGLNTGELFF.

The chain links TRBV27 to TRBJ2-1, with D perhaps TRBD1 (6 bases). The V and J ends lost 5 bases and 16 bases respectively, with 21 bases between them. CDR1 and CDR2 from the germline V gene are MNHEY and SMNVEV (reference sequence). This CDR3 region has 13 residues. CDR3 nucleotides: TGTGCCAGCAGTCCCCATCGGACAGCTGAGAGTTTCTTC. Its translation is CASSPHRTAESFF.

Of note for this clone: This sample includes further DNA sequences coding for the same CDR3. The chain is built from TRBV5-4 and TRBJ2-7, with 10 bases matching TRBD1. CDR3 size: 14 residues. After removal of 4 bases from V and 5 bases from J, the junction contained 6 bases not matched to a gene. CDR1 and CDR2 (germline): SGHNT, YYREEE (reference sequence). CDR3 in amino acids: CASSTGQGIDEQYF. The DNA of the CDR3 is TGTGCCAGCAGCACGGGACAGGGGATCGACGAGCAGTACTTC. The variable domain in full, with the rest retrieved from reference TRBV5-4 and TRBJ2-7, is ETGVTQSPTHLIKTRGQQVTLRCSSQSGHNTVSWYQQALGQGPQFIFQYYREEENGRGNFPPRFSGLQFPNYSSELNVNALELDDSALYLCASSTGQGIDEQYFGPGTRLTVT.

Only a few counts were recorded for this clone. The rearrangement uses TRBV28 and TRBJ2-7; D is undetermined. This CDR3 comprises 15 residues. V dropped 3 bases and J dropped 2 bases, with 14 bases sitting between them. From germline, CDR1 is MDHEN and CDR2 SYDVKM. The CDR3 bases are TGTGCCAGCAGTTTTAGGTCAGCTCAGACCTACGAGCAGTACTTC. Its protein is CASSFRSAQTYEQYF.

This clone was seen a handful of times. The chain employs TRBV11-1 and TRBJ2-2, with 13 bases identical to TRBD2. Germline loops: CDR1 SGHAT, CDR2 FQDESV (reference sequence). The CDR3 has 16 residues. V was pared by 5 bases and J by 6 bases, with 6 bases of the junction left unmatched. The CDR3 sequence is CASSAGLAGASGELFF. The CDR3 DNA reads as TGTGCCAGCAGCGCAGGACTAGCGGGAGCATCCGGGGAGCTGTTTTTT.

V gene TRBV30 combines with J gene TRBJ1-1; D unresolved. This CDR3 region has 12 residues. Trimming shortened V by 4 bases and J by 4 bases, and 10 bases separated the two germline ends. Germline V gene lookup returns CDR1 GTSNPN and CDR2 SVGIG (reference sequence). The CDR3 region has the DNA TGTGCCTGGAAGTCTGATGGCACTGAAGCTTTCTTT. Translation gives CAWKSDGTEAFF. The variable domain in full, with the rest retrieved from reference TRBV30 and TRBJ1-1, is SQTIHQWPATLVQPVGSPLSLECTVEGTSNPNLYWYRQAAGRGLQLLFYSVGIGQISSEVPQNLSASRPQDRQFILSSKKLLLSDSGFYLCAWKSDGTEAFFGQGTRLTVV.

J is TRBJ2-1 and V is TRBV6-6; 7 bases line up with TRBD1. The CDR3 totals 14 residues. V lost 2 bases and J lost 5; bases outside the gene matches: 3. CDR1 is MNHNY, CDR2 SVGAGI, per germline (reference sequence). CDR3 sequence reads: CASSYPGQHNEQFF. Here the CDR3 DNA reads TGTGCCAGCAGTTACCCGGGACAGCACAATGAGCAGTTCTTC.

This rearrangement joins TRBV28 to TRBJ2-1, with TRBD2 matching 9 bases. Per germline, CDR1 MDHEN and CDR2 SYDVKM. This CDR3 region has 14 residues. With V trimmed by 2 bases and J by 10 bases, 6 bases remained unmatched. This CDR3 reads CASSLNPSGTEQFF. In DNA form, the CDR3 reads TGTGCCAGCAGTTTAAATCCTAGCGGGACCGAGCAGTTCTTC.

J is TRBJ2-3 and V is TRBV4-1; D assignment may be TRBD1 or TRBD2 (5 bases each). The CDR3 contains 13 residues. CDR1 is MGHRA, CDR2 YSYEKL, per germline. V lost 1 base to trimming and J lost 4 bases, with 6 bases between them. CDR3 DNA: TGCGCCAGCAGCCAAGGGGACGCAGATACGCAGTATTTT. Its translation is CASSQGDADTQYF.

J is TRBJ2-5 and V is TRBV15; 9 bases fit TRBD2. The CDR3 runs to 15 residues. The V gene's germline CDR1 is LNHNV and CDR2 YYDKDF (reference sequence). After removal of 3 bases from V and 4 bases from J, the junction contained 6 bases not matched to a gene. CDR3 loop: CATSSLAGDGETQYF. Written as DNA, the CDR3 is TGTGCCACCAGCAGCTTAGCGGGAGACGGAGAGACCCAGTACTTC.

The chain carries TRBV19 and TRBJ1-1; perhaps TRBD1 as D (5 bases). There are 14 residues in the CDR3. V shed 3 bases and J shed 5 bases, with 13 bases lying between them. The germline V gene has CDR1 LNHDA and CDR2 SQIVND (reference sequence). The CDR3 sequence: CASSMMEGRTEAFF. DNA of the CDR3: TGTGCCAGTAGTATGATGGAGGGGAGGACTGAAGCTTTCTTT.

The count of this clone is one. CDR3 in amino acids: CASSFAVAGGGEQFF. CDR3 DNA sequence: TGTGCCAGCAGTTTCGCGGTAGCGGGAGGGGGGGAGCAGTTCTTC. This chain joins TRBV28 and TRBJ2-1, with TRBD2 matching over 11 bases. The length of the CDR3 is 15 residues. Germline V gives CDR1 MDHEN, CDR2 SYDVKM. Losses at the gene ends were 3 bases for V and 10 bases for J; bases not matched to a gene: 8. Combining the CDR3 with reference TRBV28 and TRBJ2-1 gives the whole variable domain DVKVTQSSRYLVKRTGEKVFLECVQDMDHENMFWYRQDPGLGLRLIYFSYDVKMKEKGDIPEGYSVSREKKERFSLILESASTNQTSMYLCASSFAVAGGGEQFFGPGTRLTVL.

This clone came up a few times. This chain links TRBV19 with TRBJ1-2; D is unresolved. Between the trimmed V and J ends, which lost 5 bases and 8 bases, there was a span of 15 bases. Per germline, CDR1 LNHDA and CDR2 SQIVND (reference sequence). This CDR3 comprises 13 residues. As DNA, the CDR3 is TGTGCCAGTAGTCACGGACGGACGGGCGGCTACACCTTC. Amino acid sequence: CASSHGRTGGYTF.